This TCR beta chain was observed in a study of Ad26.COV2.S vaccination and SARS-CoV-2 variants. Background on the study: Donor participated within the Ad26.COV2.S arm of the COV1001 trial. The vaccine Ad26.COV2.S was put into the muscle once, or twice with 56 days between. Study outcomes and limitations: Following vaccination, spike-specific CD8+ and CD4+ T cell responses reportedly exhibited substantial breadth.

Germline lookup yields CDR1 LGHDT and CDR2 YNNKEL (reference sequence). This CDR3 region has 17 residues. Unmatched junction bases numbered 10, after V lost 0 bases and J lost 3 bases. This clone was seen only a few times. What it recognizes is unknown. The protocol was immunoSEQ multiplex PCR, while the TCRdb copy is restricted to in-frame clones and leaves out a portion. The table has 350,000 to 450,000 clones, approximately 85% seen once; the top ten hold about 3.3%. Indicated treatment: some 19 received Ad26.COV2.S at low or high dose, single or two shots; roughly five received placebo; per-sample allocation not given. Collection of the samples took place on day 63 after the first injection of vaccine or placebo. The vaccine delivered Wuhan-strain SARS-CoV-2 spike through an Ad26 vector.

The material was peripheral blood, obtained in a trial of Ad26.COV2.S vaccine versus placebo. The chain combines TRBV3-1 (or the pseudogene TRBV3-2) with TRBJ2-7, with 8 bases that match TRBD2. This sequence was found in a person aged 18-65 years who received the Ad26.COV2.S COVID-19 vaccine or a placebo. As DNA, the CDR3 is TGTGCCAGCAGCCAAGATGGAGGGACTAGTATATTCTACGAGCAGTACTTC. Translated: CASSQDGGTSIFYEQYF.